Listed below are T cell receptor beta chains from one sample, sequenced in a study of blood T cells in healthy people across ages. A single record per CDR3 protein comes from TCRdb applying MiXCR to the 5' RACE reads. Here the sample spans about 1,400,000 distinct CDR3 sequences, 59% being singletons. Sequenced input: blood. The receptor set was obtained from a man aged 18 to 29 in good health. Both conserved end residues are part of each CDR3. D genes are given only for firm matches. Rows may omit the clone size; those that give it use once, few, many or a size class.

clone size: few; J gene: TRBJ2-3; V gene: TRBV7-2; D gene: TRBD2; CDR3 DNA: TGTGCCAGCAGCTTACCGGGAGGTGCCACAGATACGCAGTATTTT; CDR3 protein: CASSLPGGATDTQYF
clone size: once; J gene: TRBJ2-7; V gene: TRBV11-2; D gene: TRBD2; CDR3 DNA: TGTGCCAGCAGCTTAGATAGCGGGGGGGCGGTCTACGAGCAGTACTTT; CDR3 protein: CASSLDSGGAVYEQYF
clone size: once; J gene: TRBJ1-4; V gene: TRBV20-1; D gene: NA; CDR3 DNA: TGCAGTGCTAGAGGGGACCTTAATGAAAAACTGTTTTTT; CDR3 protein: CSARGDLNEKLFF
clone size: NA; J gene: TRBJ2-1; V gene: TRBV4-1; D gene: NA; CDR3 DNA: TGCGCCAGCAGCCCCCCGTTGAGCGTAAGCTCCTACAATGAGCAGTTCTTC; CDR3 protein: CASSPPLSVSSYNEQFF
clone size: NA; J gene: TRBJ1-4; V gene: TRBV18; D gene: NA; CDR3 DNA: TGTGCCAGCGCCTCGGCTAATGAAAAACTGTTTTTT; CDR3 protein: CASASANEKLFF
clone size: once; J gene: TRBJ1-2; V gene: TRBV4-1; D gene: TRBD1; CDR3 DNA: TGCGCCAGCAGCACCTTTGGGGAGGGGGCGCGTGGCTACACCTTC; CDR3 protein: CASSTFGEGARGYTF
clone size: few; J gene: TRBJ2-7; V gene: TRBV7-8; D gene: TRBD2; CDR3 DNA: TGTGCCAGCAGCTTACTGGGGAGGGTTGGCTCCTACGAGCAGTACTTC; CDR3 protein: CASSLLGRVGSYEQYF
clone size: once; J gene: TRBJ2-7; V gene: TRBV11-2; D gene: NA; CDR3 DNA: TGTGCCAGCAGCCTTAGACGTCAAGGCGGAAGCTCCTACGAGCAGTACTTC; CDR3 protein: CASSLRRQGGSSYEQYF
clone size: NA; J gene: TRBJ2-7; V gene: TRBV7-2; D gene: TRBD2; CDR3 DNA: TGTGCCAGCAGCTCGCAAGCGGGGCTCAGCTCCTACGAGCAGTACTTC; CDR3 protein: CASSSQAGLSSYEQYF
clone size: NA; J gene: TRBJ1-6; V gene: TRBV25-1; D gene: NA; CDR3 DNA: TGTGCCAGCAGGGACGGCTATAGAGGGTGGAATTCACCCCTCCACTTT; CDR3 protein: CASRDGYRGWNSPLHF
clone size: NA; J gene: TRBJ2-6; V gene: TRBV11-2; D gene: TRBD2; CDR3 DNA: TGTGCCAGCAGCCTCATAGCGGGAGACCCTGGGGCCAACGTCCTGACTTTC; CDR3 protein: CASSLIAGDPGANVLTF
clone size: NA; J gene: TRBJ1-4; V gene: TRBV20-1; D gene: NA; CDR3 DNA: TGCAGTGCTAGAGATGGCCGGATTAATGAAAAACTGTTTTTT; CDR3 protein: CSARDGRINEKLFF
clone size: few; J gene: TRBJ1-2; V gene: TRBV6-6; D gene: NA; CDR3 DNA: TGTGCCAGCAGTTATAGGACAAGGGATGGCTACACCTTC; CDR3 protein: CASSYRTRDGYTF
clone size: NA; J gene: TRBJ1-2; V gene: TRBV12-3/TRBV12-4; D gene: TRBD1; CDR3 DNA: TGTGCCAGCAGCCCCATCGAACAGGGGAACTATGGCTACACCTTC; CDR3 protein: CASSPIEQGNYGYTF
clone size: few; J gene: TRBJ2-7; V gene: TRBV6-2/TRBV6-3; D gene: TRBD1; CDR3 DNA: TGTGCCAGCAGCCTCGCGACAGGGACGCGTAACGAGCAGTACTTC; CDR3 protein: CASSLATGTRNEQYF
clone size: NA; J gene: TRBJ1-4; V gene: TRBV2; D gene: TRBD1; CDR3 DNA: TGTGCCAGCAGCCCTACAGGGGGGGTGGTAAAACTGTTTTTT; CDR3 protein: CASSPTGGVVKLFF
clone size: NA; J gene: TRBJ2-5; V gene: TRBV29-1; D gene: TRBD2; CDR3 DNA: TGCAGCTTCGGACGAGCGGGAAGGTACGAGCAGAACTTC; CDR3 protein: CSFGRAGRYEQNF
clone size: NA; J gene: TRBJ1-6; V gene: TRBV4-2; D gene: TRBD1; CDR3 DNA: TGTGCCAGCAGCCAACTTTGGAGGGGGCGTGATAATTCACCCCTCCACTTT; CDR3 protein: CASSQLWRGRDNSPLHF
clone size: NA; J gene: TRBJ2-7; V gene: TRBV29-1; D gene: TRBD2; CDR3 DNA: TGCAGCGTTGAAGAGTCTAGCGGAGCCCCGGGGTACGAGCAGTACTTC; CDR3 protein: CSVEESSGAPGYEQYF
clone size: NA; J gene: TRBJ2-7; V gene: TRBV25-1; D gene: TRBD1; CDR3 DNA: TGTGCCAGCAGGGCGGACAGGAGCGAGCAGTACTTC; CDR3 protein: CASRADRSEQYF
clone size: NA; J gene: TRBJ2-3; V gene: TRBV25-1; D gene: TRBD2; CDR3 DNA: TGTGCCAGCAGTGAAGGGACTAGCGGGAGGTCAGATACGCAGTATTTT; CDR3 protein: CASSEGTSGRSDTQYF
clone size: NA; J gene: TRBJ1-2; V gene: TRBV10-3; D gene: NA; CDR3 DNA: TGTGCCATCAGTACAGGGACGGACTATGGCTACACCTTC; CDR3 protein: CAISTGTDYGYTF
clone size: few; J gene: TRBJ1-3; V gene: TRBV4-1; D gene: NA; CDR3 DNA: TGCGCCAGCAGCCAAGGCTGGACGAGAGAGCCTCACTCTGGAAACACCATATATTTT; CDR3 protein: CASSQGWTREPHSGNTIYF
clone size: NA; J gene: TRBJ1-2; V gene: TRBV5-6; D gene: TRBD1; CDR3 DNA: TGTGCCAGCAGCTTAGCACAGGGGACCAACTATGGCTACACCTTC; CDR3 protein: CASSLAQGTNYGYTF
clone size: NA; J gene: TRBJ2-7; V gene: TRBV6-2/TRBV6-3; D gene: NA; CDR3 DNA: TGTGCCAGCAGTCACTCGATGAGCTACGAGCAGTACTTC; CDR3 protein: CASSHSMSYEQYF
clone size: few; J gene: TRBJ2-7; V gene: TRBV6-2/TRBV6-3; D gene: NA; CDR3 DNA: TGTGCCAGCAGTGGTCCACGTACAATCTACGAGCAGTACTTC; CDR3 protein: CASSGPRTIYEQYF
clone size: once; J gene: TRBJ2-1; V gene: TRBV3-1; D gene: NA; CDR3 DNA: TGTGCCAGCAGCCAAGCTATTGACAATTACAATGAGCAGTTCTTC; CDR3 protein: CASSQAIDNYNEQFF
clone size: NA; J gene: TRBJ2-7; V gene: TRBV14; D gene: NA; CDR3 DNA: TGTGCCAGCAGCCAAGATTGGCCTTCCTCCTACGAGCAGTACTTC; CDR3 protein: CASSQDWPSSYEQYF
clone size: few; J gene: TRBJ1-5; V gene: TRBV29-1; D gene: NA; CDR3 DNA: TGCAGCGTTGGGAATAGCAATCAGCCCCAGCATTTT; CDR3 protein: CSVGNSNQPQHF
clone size: NA; J gene: TRBJ2-1; V gene: TRBV6-2/TRBV6-3; D gene: NA; CDR3 DNA: TGTGCCAGCCTTTCTCTGGGACATACTATAAGGGATGAGCAGTTCTTC; CDR3 protein: CASLSLGHTIRDEQFF
clone size: NA; J gene: TRBJ2-7; V gene: TRBV19; D gene: NA; CDR3 DNA: TGTGCCAGTAGTATAAAGGCAGGGACCGAGCAGTACTTC; CDR3 protein: CASSIKAGTEQYF
clone size: NA; J gene: TRBJ2-7; V gene: TRBV6-2/TRBV6-3; D gene: NA; CDR3 DNA: TGTGCCAGCAGTTACGACGGCGCCGAGCAGTACTTC; CDR3 protein: CASSYDGAEQYF
clone size: few; J gene: TRBJ2-3; V gene: TRBV29-1; D gene: NA; CDR3 DNA: TGCAGCGTTGGGGGTGTGGGGGCTGCAGATACGCAGTATTTT; CDR3 protein: CSVGGVGAADTQYF
clone size: NA; J gene: TRBJ2-1; V gene: TRBV4-1; D gene: NA; CDR3 DNA: TGCGCCAGCAGCCAAGTCGGCGGCGTAACGTTCTTC; CDR3 protein: CASSQVGGVTFF
clone size: NA; J gene: TRBJ1-4; V gene: TRBV4-3; D gene: NA; CDR3 DNA: TGCGCCAGCAGCCAAGATAAGCCCCGTACAACTAATGAAAAACTGTTTTTT; CDR3 protein: CASSQDKPRTTNEKLFF
clone size: few; J gene: TRBJ2-3; V gene: TRBV14; D gene: NA; CDR3 DNA: TGTGCCAGCAGCCGCCAACAACTGGATACGCAGTATTTT; CDR3 protein: CASSRQQLDTQYF
clone size: NA; J gene: TRBJ2-3; V gene: TRBV6-5; D gene: NA; CDR3 DNA: TGTGCCAGCACTCAGAGAGATACGCAGTATTTT; CDR3 protein: CASTQRDTQYF
clone size: NA; J gene: TRBJ2-7; V gene: TRBV20-1; D gene: TRBD2; CDR3 DNA: TGCAGTGCTAGGAGGAGCGGGGGGTCGTACTTC; CDR3 protein: CSARRSGGSYF
clone size: NA; J gene: TRBJ2-7; V gene: TRBV6-2/TRBV6-3; D gene: TRBD2; CDR3 DNA: TGTGCCAGCACCTCTAGCGGGGGATACATATCGGAGCAGTACTTC; CDR3 protein: CASTSSGGYISEQYF
clone size: few; J gene: TRBJ2-5; V gene: TRBV12-3/TRBV12-4; D gene: NA; CDR3 DNA: TGTGCCAGCAGTTTGAGACACCTCGAACAGTACTTC; CDR3 protein: CASSLRHLEQYF
clone size: few; J gene: TRBJ2-1; V gene: TRBV4-3; D gene: TRBD2; CDR3 DNA: TGCGCCAGCAGCCCTCCTCGGGGGGGAAGCTCCTACAATGAGCAGTTCTTC; CDR3 protein: CASSPPRGGSSYNEQFF
clone size: once; J gene: TRBJ2-1; V gene: TRBV3-1; D gene: TRBD2; CDR3 DNA: TGTGCCAGCAGCCCGGATTTTTGGGGGGGAAACTACAATGAGCAGTTCTTC; CDR3 protein: CASSPDFWGGNYNEQFF
clone size: NA; J gene: TRBJ2-3; V gene: TRBV20-1; D gene: TRBD2; CDR3 DNA: TGCAGTGCTAGGATCCAAGGCGGGAGTGTCCCAGATACGCAGTATTTT; CDR3 protein: CSARIQGGSVPDTQYF
clone size: few; J gene: TRBJ1-2; V gene: TRBV20-1; D gene: TRBD1; CDR3 DNA: TGCAGTGCCCCGTCGGGGACAGACTATGGCTACACCTTC; CDR3 protein: CSAPSGTDYGYTF
clone size: few; J gene: TRBJ2-7; V gene: TRBV5-6; D gene: TRBD1; CDR3 DNA: TGTGCCAGCAGCTTGGGCCTACAGGGGAGACTGTACGAGCAGTACTTC; CDR3 protein: CASSLGLQGRLYEQYF
clone size: NA; J gene: TRBJ2-3; V gene: TRBV10-3; D gene: NA; CDR3 DNA: TGTGCCATCAAAGAAGTAGTAGTAGATACGCAGTATTTT; CDR3 protein: CAIKEVVVDTQYF
clone size: NA; J gene: TRBJ2-3; V gene: TRBV7-2; D gene: TRBD2; CDR3 DNA: TGTGCCAGCAGCCCCCGGACTAGCGACACAGATACGCAGTATTTT; CDR3 protein: CASSPRTSDTDTQYF
clone size: NA; J gene: TRBJ2-3; V gene: TRBV4-1; D gene: TRBD2; CDR3 DNA: TGCGCCAGCCGACAAGGGGGACTAGCGGTCGGTACGCAGTATTTT; CDR3 protein: CASRQGGLAVGTQYF
clone size: NA; J gene: TRBJ1-5; V gene: TRBV4-3; D gene: NA; CDR3 DNA: TGCGCCAGCAGCCCGGAGGACCACAATCAGCCCCAGCATTTT; CDR3 protein: CASSPEDHNQPQHF